Below, 8 T cell receptor beta chains from the same sample are listed, as sequenced in a study of Ad26.COV2.S vaccination and SARS-CoV-2 variants. Assay used: immunoSEQ multiplex PCR; TCRdb lists only in-frame clones, some missing. The profile shows more than 300,000 clones, about nine tenths of them singletons. Specified treatment: over 15 received Ad26.COV2.S at low or high dose, single or two shots; a few received placebo; per-sample allocation not given. Repertoires come from day 63 after the first vaccine or placebo injection. Sequences were derived from peripheral blood, sampled in a trial of Ad26.COV2.S vaccine versus placebo. The receptors were gathered from a person aged 18-60 years who received the Ad26.COV2.S COVID-19 vaccine or a placebo.

This sequence joins TRBV11-1 and TRBJ2-7, with D possibly TRBD1 on 5 matching bases. There are 14 residues in the CDR3. Trimming removed 1 base at V and 3 bases at J, with 10 bases between. Per the germline V gene, CDR1 is SGHAT and CDR2 is FQDESV (reference sequence). DNA of the CDR3: TGTGCCAGCAGCTTAGGAGACAGCCTCTACGAGCAGTACTTC. Translating it yields CASSLGDSLYEQYF.

This rearrangement joins TRBV27 to TRBJ2-7; D not resolved. The CDR3 covers 9 residues. Germline V gene data show CDR1 as MNHEY and CDR2 as SMNVEV (reference sequence). V was trimmed by 10 bases and J by 2 bases, leaving 3 bases between them. CDR3 DNA: TGTGCCACCCCCTACGAGCAGTACTTC. It codes for CATPYEQYF.

The chain is built from TRBV27 and TRBJ1-6; possible D gene TRBD1, 6 bases. This CDR3 comprises 15 residues. Trimming cost V 1 base and J 8 bases, with 12 bases left between them. Per the germline V gene, CDR1 is MNHEY and CDR2 is SMNVEV (reference sequence). In DNA, the CDR3 is TGTGCCAGCAGTTTATTACGGGGGGCAGATTCACCCCTCCACTTT. Encoded protein: CASSLLRGADSPLHF.

This rearrangement joins TRBV9 to TRBJ1-2; possibly TRBD1 for D (6 bases). CDR1 and CDR2 (germline): SGDLS, YYNGEE. The germline V and J ends were trimmed by 3 bases and 3 bases, with 15 bases remaining between them. This CDR3 contains 15 residues. The CDR3 region is CASSARGGRDYGYTF. The CDR3 coding sequence is TGTGCCAGCAGCGCCAGAGGGGGAAGGGACTATGGCTACACCTTC.

The genes are TRBV2 and TRBJ1-5, with D perhaps TRBD1 (5 bases). The CDR3 has 12 amino acids. Trimming took 7 bases from V and 4 from J, leaving 8 bases between them. Germline V gene lookup returns CDR1 SNHLY and CDR2 FYNNEI. CDR3 residues: CASNSGNQPQHF. The CDR3 DNA sequence: TGTGCCAGCAATTCAGGGAATCAGCCCCAGCATTTT.

The CDR3 bases are TGTGCCAGCTCACCTAGACAGGACCCACCTGGCTCCTACAATGAGCAGTTCTTC. This encodes CASSPRQDPPGSYNEQFF. The rearrangement links TRBV18 to TRBJ2-1; a possible D gene is TRBD1 (6 bases). The V end lost 3 bases, the J end lost 0 bases, and 18 bases lay between the germline ends. The CDR3 loop spans 18 amino acids. Germline CDR1 is KGHSH and CDR2 is LQKENI.

This chain connects TRBV7-9 to TRBJ2-7; 9 positions match TRBD1. Germline V CDR1 and CDR2: SEHNR, FQNEAQ (reference sequence). The CDR3 is 15 amino acids. The V and J ends lost 4 bases and 3 bases, in that order; junction bases with no gene match: 7. In DNA form, the CDR3 reads TGTGCCAGCAGCTCTCCGGGACAGGGACACTACGAGCAGTACTTC. This translates into CASSSPGQGHYEQYF.

The chain joins TRBV19 to TRBJ2-6; maybe TRBD2 (6 bases). In germline, CDR1 is LNHDA, CDR2 SQIVND (reference sequence). V was cut by 5 bases and J by 2 bases, with 13 bases left in between. The CDR3 runs 16 residues. The CDR3 spells CASSVGGGAGANVLTF. CDR3 nucleotide sequence: TGTGCCAGTAGTGTGGGAGGAGGGGCTGGGGCCAACGTCCTGACTTTC. Full variable domain (missing parts from reference TRBV19 and TRBJ2-6): DGGITQSPKYLFRKEGQNVTLSCEQNLNHDAMYWYRQDPGQGLRLIYYSQIVNDFQKGDIAEGYSVSREKKESFPLTVTSAQKNPTAFYLCASSVGGGAGANVLTFGAGSRLTVL.